The 32 T cell receptor beta chains below were found in one sample sequenced in a study of blood T cell repertoires in COVID-19. TCRdb's copy holds only in-frame clones and misses some; the assay was immunoSEQ multiplex PCR. There are hundreds of thousands of clones in the sample; roughly 87% occur only once, and 6% to 6.5% lies in the top ten. The specimen was PBMCs or T cells enriched from blood (not recorded which). Receptors originate from a woman aged 35 to 49 who had recovered from COVID-19.

This chain joins TRBV7-2 and TRBJ2-2, with D perhaps TRBD1 (7 bases). With 4 bases removed from V and 5 bases from J, the gap between germline ends came to 20 bases. This CDR3 contains 17 residues. Germline V gene lookup returns CDR1 SGHTA and CDR2 FQGNSA. The CDR3: CASSWDSTGRKTGELFF. The DNA for the CDR3 is TGTGCCAGCAGCTGGGACTCGACAGGGCGTAAGACCGGGGAGCTGTTTTTT.

This sequence joins TRBV7-6 and TRBJ2-1; TRBD2 aligns across 8 bases. V shed 3 bases, J shed 5 bases, and the junction held 12 bases outside the gene matches. From germline, CDR1 is SGHVS and CDR2 FNYEAQ. This CDR3 spans 17 amino acids. DNA of the CDR3: TGTGCCAGCAGCTTGCGACCCCGAGCGGGAGAAAACAATGAGCAGTTCTTC. It yields the protein CASSLRPRAGENNEQFF.

A few counts support this clone. This chain joins TRBV20-1 and TRBJ2-3; D is ambiguous. Germline loops: CDR1 DFQATT, CDR2 SNEGSKA (reference sequence). This CDR3 region has 10 residues. V dropped 3 bases and J dropped 6 bases, with 4 bases sitting between them. CDR3 amino acids: CSASLDTQYF. CDR3 sequence (DNA): TGCAGTGCTAGCTTGGATACGCAGTATTTT.

CDR3 sequence reads: CASSLGLAGGHRSTDTQYF. As DNA, the CDR3 is TGTGCCAGCAGCCTCGGACTAGCGGGAGGCCACCGCAGCACAGATACGCAGTATTTT. The rearrangement joins TRBV7-3 to TRBJ2-3; 14 nucleotides align to TRBD2. CDR1 and CDR2 from the germline V gene are SGHTA and FQGTGA. The CDR3 runs to 19 residues. The V segment lost 5 bases and the J segment 0 bases; nucleotides outside the gene matches: 10.

The chain carries TRBV3-1 (or the pseudogene TRBV3-2) and TRBJ2-7, with TRBD2 identical over 9 bases. The germline V gene has CDR1 LGHDT and CDR2 YNNKEL (reference sequence). CDR3 length equals 16 residues. V lost 0 bases, J lost 4 bases, and 7 bases stayed unmatched. CDR3 bases: TGTGCCAGCAGCCAAGATGTTAGCGGGAGTGGGTACGAGCAGTACTTC. Its translation is CASSQDVSGSGYEQYF.

The chain carries TRBV7-2 and TRBJ1-2; TRBD1 aligns across 7 bases. This CDR3 spans 14 amino acids. Germline CDR1 SGHTA, CDR2 FQGNSA. With 5 bases clipped from V and 3 bases from J, the junction kept 6 bases outside the gene matches. The CDR3 DNA is TGTGCCAGCAGCCAAAGGACAGGAGACTATGGCTACACCTTC. It encodes CASSQRTGDYGYTF.

The J gene is TRBJ1-5, the V gene TRBV7-2; no clear D. Trimming shortened V by 2 bases and J by 5 bases, and 13 bases separated the two germline ends. The CDR3 loop spans 15 amino acids. Per the germline V gene, CDR1 is SGHTA and CDR2 is FQGNSA. In DNA form, the CDR3 reads TGTGCCAGCAGCTTACATCCCCGGAGAGATCAGCCCCAGCATTTT. Protein: CASSLHPRRDQPQHF.

This clone was seen more than once but under ten times. Other DNA sequences within the sample encode an identical CDR3. The rearrangement uses TRBV11-2 and TRBJ2-5, with no clear D. The germline V gene encodes CDR1 SGHAT and CDR2 FQNNGV. The CDR3 is 11 residues long. V was pared by 3 bases and J by 4 bases, with 3 bases between. CDR3 sequence: CASSFLETQYF. As DNA, the CDR3 is TGTGCCAGCAGCTTCCTAGAGACCCAGTACTTC.

The chain carries TRBV11-1 and TRBJ1-1, with D perhaps TRBD1 (6 bases). V was trimmed by 5 bases and J by 1 base, leaving 11 bases between them. This CDR3 is 14 amino acids long. Germline CDR1 and CDR2: SGHAT and FQDESV (reference sequence). Here the CDR3 DNA reads TGTGCCAGCAGCCCCGACAGGACGAACACTGAAGCTTTCTTT. This sequence encodes CASSPDRTNTEAFF.

The genes are TRBV28 and TRBJ2-1; a possible D gene is TRBD2 (6 bases). The CDR3 loop spans 13 amino acids. The V end was cut by 8 bases, the J end by 4 bases, with 12 bases between. Germline CDR1 reads MDHEN; CDR2 reads SYDVKM. CDR3 sequence: CASVREMYNEQFF. CDR3 nucleotide sequence: TGTGCCAGCGTCCGGGAGATGTACAATGAGCAGTTCTTC.

The CDR3 nucleotides are TGTGCCAGCAGCTTAAAGCGACTGGGCAATGAGCAGTTCTTC. This gives the protein CASSLKRLGNEQFF. This chain joins TRBV7-2 and TRBJ2-1; D is unclear. Germline-derived CDR1 and CDR2 are SGHTA and FQGNSA. With 2 bases removed from V and 6 bases from J, the gap between germline ends came to 11 bases. The CDR3 runs 14 residues.

The chain joins TRBV5-1 to TRBJ1-6, with 7 bases that match TRBD1. The CDR3 consists of 16 residues. Germline CDR1 reads SGHRS; CDR2 reads YFSETQ. V was pared by 4 bases and J by 0 bases, with 4 bases of the junction left unmatched. The CDR3 here is CASSPQGDSYNSPLHF. In DNA form, the CDR3 reads TGCGCCAGCAGCCCCCAGGGGGACTCCTATAATTCACCCCTCCACTTT.

V usage is TRBV5-6 and J usage is TRBJ1-3, with D possibly TRBD1 on 5 matching bases. There are 16 residues in the CDR3. Trimming shortened V by 3 bases and J by 0 bases, and 13 bases separated the two germline ends. In germline, CDR1 is SGHDT, CDR2 YYEEEE. The CDR3 here is CASSWPGDDSGNTIYF. The CDR3 DNA is TGTGCCAGCAGCTGGCCGGGGGACGACTCTGGAAACACCATATATTTT.

The rearrangement links TRBV20-1 to TRBJ1-2; tentative D call: TRBD1 (5 bases). Germline V gene lookup returns CDR1 DFQATT and CDR2 SNEGSKA (reference sequence). This CDR3 has 17 residues. Trimming took off 3 bases at V and 0 bases at J, with 20 bases between the two ends. CDR3 residues: CSASWAGQTTSNYGYTF. CDR3 nucleotides: TGCAGTGCTAGTTGGGCCGGACAAACGACCTCTAACTATGGCTACACCTTC.

This clone showed up just once. J is TRBJ1-1 and V is TRBV7-2; tentative D call: TRBD1 (5 bases). CDR1 and CDR2 (germline): SGHTA, FQGNSA. Trimming removed 2 bases at V and 4 bases at J, with 8 bases between. The CDR3 loop spans 13 amino acids. CDR3 in amino acids: CASSLPQGTEAFF. The CDR3 nucleotides are TGTGCCAGCAGCTTACCGCAGGGCACTGAAGCTTTCTTT.

The chain joins TRBV27 to TRBJ2-5; D perhaps matches TRBD2 (7 bases). CDR1 is MNHEY and CDR2 is SMNVEV in the germline V gene (reference sequence). This CDR3 is 15 amino acids long. V was cut by 3 bases and J by 6 bases, with 17 bases left in between. The DNA of the CDR3 is TGTGCCAGCAGTTTTTGGGGGGGGGCCACTAAGACCCAGTACTTC. Translated, it gives CASSFWGGATKTQYF.

The chain has TRBV15 and TRBJ1-2, with unresolved D. The CDR3 totals 17 residues. Trimming took off 0 bases at V and 1 base at J, with 15 bases between the two ends. Germline loops: CDR1 LNHNV, CDR2 YYDKDF (reference sequence). As DNA, the CDR3 is TGTGCCACCAGCAGAGATCAACTCACCGCAAGTAACTATGGCTACACCTTC. This translates into CATSRDQLTASNYGYTF. Full variable domain (rest looked up from reference TRBV15 and TRBJ1-2): DAMVIQNPRYQVTQFGKPVTLSCSQTLNHNVMYWYQQKSSQAPKLLFHYYDKDFNNEADTPDNFQSRRPNTSFCFLDIRSPGLGDTAMYLCATSRDQLTASNYGYTFGSGTRLTVV.

The chain couples TRBV27 to TRBJ1-2; D is unclear. CDR3 length: 14 amino acids. Trimming cost V 3 bases and J 4 bases, with 12 bases left between them. The germline gives CDR1 MNHEY, CDR2 SMNVEV (reference sequence). The DNA for the CDR3 is TGTGCCAGCAGTTTGGGCGGGCGGCCCTATGGCTACACCTTC. Its protein product is CASSLGGRPYGYTF.

The chain is built from TRBV2 and TRBJ2-1; 15 nucleotides align to TRBD2. The V gene's germline CDR1 is SNHLY and CDR2 FYNNEI. This CDR3 is 15 amino acids long. Trimming cost V 6 bases and J 15 bases; bases outside gene matches: 12. The CDR3 loop is CASSPRTSGGAIGFF. In DNA, the CDR3 is TGTGCCAGCAGCCCACGGACTAGCGGGGGGGCAATTGGGTTCTTC.

This chain's CDR3 is CASRIKRTFYEQYF. The CDR3 nucleotides are TGTGCCAGCAGAATCAAGCGGACTTTTTACGAGCAGTACTTC. The genes are TRBV6-4 and TRBJ2-7; D possibly corresponds to TRBD2 (5 bases). Germline lookup yields CDR1 MRHNA and CDR2 SNTAGT. This CDR3 has 14 amino acids. Trimming left V 6 bases short and J 4 bases short, with 16 bases between.

This clone was seen once. The chain employs TRBV24-1 and TRBJ1-5; perhaps TRBD1 as D (5 bases). Germline loops: CDR1 KGHDR, CDR2 SFDVKD. The CDR3 is 13 amino acids. The germline V and J ends were trimmed by 2 bases and 7 bases, with 8 bases remaining between them. The CDR3 sequence is CATSDWGGQPQHF. CDR3 DNA: TGTGCCACCAGTGATTGGGGGGGACAGCCCCAGCATTTT.

The chain recombines TRBV28 with TRBJ1-2; 8 bases line up with TRBD1. J gave up 3 bases and V 5 bases, and 5 bases lay outside the gene matches. The CDR3 sequence is 14 residues long. The germline CDR1 and CDR2 sequences are MDHEN and SYDVKM. CDR3 in DNA: TGTGCCAGCAGTCCAGGGGGCGCTGACTATGGCTACACCTTC. It codes for CASSPGGADYGYTF.

The V call is TRBV28, the J call TRBJ2-7, with TRBD1 matching over 10 bases. Trimming cost V 4 bases and J 7 bases; bases outside gene matches: 10. Germline lookup yields CDR1 MDHEN and CDR2 SYDVKM. CDR3 length equals 15 residues. CDR3 sequence reads: CASSSPGTGALEQYF. The CDR3 DNA reads as TGTGCCAGCAGTTCACCCGGGACAGGGGCGCTGGAGCAGTACTTC. The full variable domain, in which reference TRBV28 and TRBJ2-7 provide the parts outside the CDR3, is DVKVTQSSRYLVKRTGEKVFLECVQDMDHENMFWYRQDPGLGLRLIYFSYDVKMKEKGDIPEGYSVSREKKERFSLILESASTNQTSMYLCASSSPGTGALEQYFGPGTRLTVT.

V gene TRBV7-2 combines with J gene TRBJ2-7; TRBD2 aligns across 12 bases. Germline V gives CDR1 SGHTA, CDR2 FQGNSA. CDR3 length: 15 residues. The ends lost 5 bases at V and 1 base at J; junction bases unmatched: 3. CDR3 region: CASSLTSGGSYEQYF. The CDR3 nucleotides read TGTGCCAGCAGCCTAACTAGCGGGGGGTCCTACGAGCAGTACTTC.

This chain uses TRBV27 with TRBJ1-1, with TRBD1 identical over 10 bases. The CDR3 contains 16 residues. The J segment lost 11 bases and the V segment lost 0 bases, leaving 12 bases of the junction unmatched. Germline CDR1 and CDR2: MNHEY and SMNVEV (reference sequence). The CDR3 sequence: CASSLSEDRGIRGAFF. CDR3 coding DNA: TGTGCCAGCAGTTTATCGGAGGACAGGGGGATCAGAGGGGCTTTCTTT.

This chain connects TRBV18 to TRBJ2-2, with TRBD2 matching over 7 bases. The CDR3 length is 16 residues. CDR1 KGHSH and CDR2 LQKENI come from the germline V gene. Trimming at V came to 1 base and at J to 1 base, leaving 3 bases not matched to a gene. CDR3 region: CASSPQSGGNTGELFF. The CDR3 coding sequence is TGTGCCAGCTCACCACAGTCGGGAGGGAACACCGGGGAGCTGTTTTTT. Full variable domain (remainder filled in from reference TRBV18 and TRBJ2-2): NAGVMQNPRHLVRRRGQEARLRCSPMKGHSHVYWYRQLPEEGLKFMVYLQKENIIDESGMPKERFSAEFPKEGPSILRIQQVVRGDSAAYFCASSPQSGGNTGELFFGEGSRLTVL.

This rearrangement joins TRBV7-2 to TRBJ2-3; D is unclear. Trimming cost V 2 bases and J 2 bases, with 8 bases left between them. Germline lookup yields CDR1 SGHTA and CDR2 FQGNSA. The CDR3 has 14 residues. CDR3 nucleotide sequence: TGTGCCAGCAGCTTATGGGCGAACACAGATACGCAGTATTTT. Protein sequence: CASSLWANTDTQYF.

This chain connects TRBV18 to TRBJ1-1; D is ambiguous. The germline V gene has CDR1 KGHSH and CDR2 LQKENI. V was pared by 5 bases and J by 5 bases, with 15 bases between. There are 14 residues in the CDR3. Written as DNA, the CDR3 is TGTGCCAGCTCAAACCACGGACCGGGGACTGAAGCTTTCTTT. Its protein is CASSNHGPGTEAFF.

The gene calls are TRBV27 and TRBJ2-1; tentatively, D is TRBD2 (6 bases). The CDR3 is made up of 13 amino acids. CDR1 is MNHEY, CDR2 SMNVEV, per germline (reference sequence). V was trimmed by 10 bases and J by 5 bases, leaving 15 bases between them. The DNA for the CDR3 is TGTGCCACCGCCATAGCGGTCCACAATGAGCAGTTCTTC. Protein product: CATAIAVHNEQFF.

This rearrangement joins TRBV27 to TRBJ2-5, with a tentative D call TRBD2 (5 bases). The CDR3 has 13 amino acids. CDR1 is MNHEY and CDR2 is SMNVEV in the germline V gene (reference sequence). The V end lost 8 bases, the J end lost 2 bases, and 12 bases lay between the germline ends. The CDR3 DNA sequence: TGTGCCAGCCGGGGTACGGGACAAGAGACCCAGTACTTC. Its protein product is CASRGTGQETQYF.

The rearrangement uses TRBV18 and TRBJ1-1; 10 bases line up with TRBD1. CDR3 length: 14 amino acids. J lost 11 bases, V lost 5 bases, and 11 bases had no gene match. Germline V lookup: CDR1 KGHSH, CDR2 LQKENI. The CDR3 DNA reads TGTGCCAGCTCAGCATCCCGGGACAGGGGTCGGGCTTTCTTT. Translation: CASSASRDRGRAFF.

The chain carries TRBV14 and TRBJ2-1; D uncertain. V shed 1 base and J shed 9 bases, with 13 bases lying between them. The CDR3 sequence is 14 residues long. Germline CDR1 is SGHDN and CDR2 is FVKESK. This CDR3 is CASSQVEWVGEQFF. The CDR3 region has the DNA TGTGCCAGCAGCCAAGTGGAGTGGGTTGGTGAGCAGTTCTTC.